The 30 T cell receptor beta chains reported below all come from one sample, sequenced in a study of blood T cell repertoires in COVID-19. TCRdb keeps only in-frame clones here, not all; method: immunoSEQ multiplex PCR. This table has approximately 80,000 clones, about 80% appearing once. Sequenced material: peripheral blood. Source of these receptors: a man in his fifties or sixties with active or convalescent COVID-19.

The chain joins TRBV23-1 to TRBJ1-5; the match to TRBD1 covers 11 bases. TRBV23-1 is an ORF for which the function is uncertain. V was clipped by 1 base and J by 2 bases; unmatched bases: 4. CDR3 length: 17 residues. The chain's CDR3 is CASSQWGQGGGNQPQHF. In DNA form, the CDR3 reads TGCGCCAGCAGTCAATGGGGACAGGGGGGTGGCAATCAGCCCCAGCATTTT.

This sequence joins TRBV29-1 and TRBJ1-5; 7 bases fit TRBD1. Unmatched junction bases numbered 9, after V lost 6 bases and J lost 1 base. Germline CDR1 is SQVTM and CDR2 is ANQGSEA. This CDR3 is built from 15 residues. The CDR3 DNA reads TGCAGCGTCTCCCAGGGGGACGGAAGCAATCAGCCCCAGCATTTT. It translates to CSVSQGDGSNQPQHF.

CDR3 loop: CASRYISSAGANVLTF. The CDR3 DNA is TGTGCCAGCAGGTACATTTCTAGCGCTGGGGCCAACGTCCTGACTTTC. This chain uses TRBV6-5 with TRBJ2-6, with D possibly TRBD2 on 6 matching bases. Trimming removed 6 bases at V and 2 bases at J, with 14 bases between. The germline V gene has CDR1 MNHEY and CDR2 SVGAGI. This CDR3 has 16 residues.

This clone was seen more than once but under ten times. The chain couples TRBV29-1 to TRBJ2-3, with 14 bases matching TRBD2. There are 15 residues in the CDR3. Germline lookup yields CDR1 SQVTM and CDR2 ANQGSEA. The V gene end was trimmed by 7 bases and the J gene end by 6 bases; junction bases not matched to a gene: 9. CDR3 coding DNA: TGCAGCGCTGCTAGGACTAGCGGGGGGTCGGATACGCAGTATTTT. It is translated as CSAARTSGGSDTQYF.

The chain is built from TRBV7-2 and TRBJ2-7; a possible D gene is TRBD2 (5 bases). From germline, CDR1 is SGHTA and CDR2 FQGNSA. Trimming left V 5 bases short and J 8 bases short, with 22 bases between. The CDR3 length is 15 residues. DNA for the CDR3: TGTGCCAGCAGCCTGGTGGACTTCGCAGTCGGCAAGCAGTACTTC. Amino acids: CASSLVDFAVGKQYF.

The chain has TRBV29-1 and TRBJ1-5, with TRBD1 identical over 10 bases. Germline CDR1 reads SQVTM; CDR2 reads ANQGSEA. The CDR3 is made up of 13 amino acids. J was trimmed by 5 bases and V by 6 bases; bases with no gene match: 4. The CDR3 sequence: CSVKGTGDQPQHF. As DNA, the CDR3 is TGCAGCGTGAAGGGGACAGGGGATCAGCCCCAGCATTTT.

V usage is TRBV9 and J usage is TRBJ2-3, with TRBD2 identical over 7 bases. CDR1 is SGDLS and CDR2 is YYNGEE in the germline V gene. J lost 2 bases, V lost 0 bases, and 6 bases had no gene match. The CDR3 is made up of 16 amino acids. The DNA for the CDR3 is TGTGCCAGCAGCGTAGATCCGGGGACTAACACAGATACGCAGTATTTT. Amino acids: CASSVDPGTNTDTQYF.

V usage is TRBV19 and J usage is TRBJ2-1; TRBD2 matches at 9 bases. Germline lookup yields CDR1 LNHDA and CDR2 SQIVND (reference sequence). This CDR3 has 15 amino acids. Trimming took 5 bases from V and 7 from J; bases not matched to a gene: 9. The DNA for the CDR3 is TGTGCCAGTAGTTTGATAGCGGGGGAGGGGAATGAGCAGTTCTTC. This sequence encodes CASSLIAGEGNEQFF.

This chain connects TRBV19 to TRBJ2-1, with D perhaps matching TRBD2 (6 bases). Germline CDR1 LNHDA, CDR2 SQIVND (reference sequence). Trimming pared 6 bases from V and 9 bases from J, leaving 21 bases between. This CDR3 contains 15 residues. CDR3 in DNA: TGTGCCAGTAGCTCCGGGACTCAGCCCTTCGGTGAGCAGTTCTTC. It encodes CASSSGTQPFGEQFF.

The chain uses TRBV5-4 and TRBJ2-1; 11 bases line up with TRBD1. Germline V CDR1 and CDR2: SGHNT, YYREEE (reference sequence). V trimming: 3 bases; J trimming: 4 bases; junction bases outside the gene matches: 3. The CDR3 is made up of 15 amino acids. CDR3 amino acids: CASSWGTGGYNEQFF. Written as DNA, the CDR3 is TGTGCCAGCAGCTGGGGGACAGGGGGTTACAATGAGCAGTTCTTC.

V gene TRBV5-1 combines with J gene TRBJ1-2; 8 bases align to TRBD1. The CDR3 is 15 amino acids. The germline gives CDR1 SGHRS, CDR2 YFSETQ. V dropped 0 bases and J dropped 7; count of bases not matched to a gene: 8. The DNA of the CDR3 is TGCGCCAGCAGCTTGGAAGCGCAGGGGGCCGGTGGCTACACCTTC. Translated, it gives CASSLEAQGAGGYTF. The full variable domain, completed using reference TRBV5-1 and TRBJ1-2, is KAGVTQTPRYLIKTRGQQVTLSCSPISGHRSVSWYQQTPGQGLQFLFEYFSETQRNKGNFPGRFSGRQFSNSRSEMNVSTLELGDSALYLCASSLEAQGAGGYTFGSGTRLTVV.

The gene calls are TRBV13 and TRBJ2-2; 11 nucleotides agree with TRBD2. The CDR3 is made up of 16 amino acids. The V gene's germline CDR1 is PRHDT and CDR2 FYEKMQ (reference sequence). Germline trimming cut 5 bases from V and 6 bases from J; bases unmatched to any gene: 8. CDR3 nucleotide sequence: TGTGCCAGCAGCCCCCCTAGCGGGGGGTATCCCGGGGAGCTGTTTTTT. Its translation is CASSPPSGGYPGELFF.

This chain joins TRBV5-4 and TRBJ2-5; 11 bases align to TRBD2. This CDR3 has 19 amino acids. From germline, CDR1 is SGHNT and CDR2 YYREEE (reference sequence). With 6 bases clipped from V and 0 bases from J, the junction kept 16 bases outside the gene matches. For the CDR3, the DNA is TGTGCCAGCACCCCCGGGGCTAGCGGGGGGTCCCCGGACCAAGAGACCCAGTACTTC. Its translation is CASTPGASGGSPDQETQYF. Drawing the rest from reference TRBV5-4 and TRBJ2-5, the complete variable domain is ETGVTQSPTHLIKTRGQQVTLRCSSQSGHNTVSWYQQALGQGPQFIFQYYREEENGRGNFPPRFSGLQFPNYSSELNVNALELDDSALYLCASTPGASGGSPDQETQYFGPGTRLLVL.

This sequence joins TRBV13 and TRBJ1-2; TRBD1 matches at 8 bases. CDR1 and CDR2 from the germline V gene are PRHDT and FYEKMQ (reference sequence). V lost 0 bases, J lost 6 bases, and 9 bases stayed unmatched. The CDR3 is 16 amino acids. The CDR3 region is CASSLGRTGRRNGYTF. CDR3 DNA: TGTGCCAGCAGCTTAGGAAGGACAGGGAGGCGGAATGGCTACACCTTC.

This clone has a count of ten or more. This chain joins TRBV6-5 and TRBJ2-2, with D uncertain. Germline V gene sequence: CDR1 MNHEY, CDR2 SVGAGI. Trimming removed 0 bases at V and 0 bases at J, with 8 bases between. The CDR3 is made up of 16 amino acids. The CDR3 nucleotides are TGTGCCAGCAGTTACTCCCCCGTCCCGAACACCGGGGAGCTGTTTTTT. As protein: CASSYSPVPNTGELFF.

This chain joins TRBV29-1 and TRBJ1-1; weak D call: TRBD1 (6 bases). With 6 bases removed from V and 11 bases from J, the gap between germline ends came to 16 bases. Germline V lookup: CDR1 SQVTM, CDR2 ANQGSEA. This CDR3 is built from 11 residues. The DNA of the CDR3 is TGCAGCGTAGACCAGGGGTGGAAGGCTTTCTTT. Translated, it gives CSVDQGWKAFF.

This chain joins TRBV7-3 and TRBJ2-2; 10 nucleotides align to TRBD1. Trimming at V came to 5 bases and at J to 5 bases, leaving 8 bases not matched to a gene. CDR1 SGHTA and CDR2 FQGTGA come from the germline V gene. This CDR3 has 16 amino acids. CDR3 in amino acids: CASSPAGTGATGELFF. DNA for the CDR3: TGTGCCAGCAGCCCGGCCGGGACAGGGGCAACCGGGGAGCTGTTTTTT.

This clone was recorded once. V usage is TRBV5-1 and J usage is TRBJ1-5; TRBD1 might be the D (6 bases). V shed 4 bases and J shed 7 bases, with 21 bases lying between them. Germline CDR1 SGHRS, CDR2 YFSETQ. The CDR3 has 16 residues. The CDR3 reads CASSRDPTGTGQPQHF. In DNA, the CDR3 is TGCGCCAGCAGCCGAGACCCCACAGGGACGGGGCAGCCCCAGCATTTT.

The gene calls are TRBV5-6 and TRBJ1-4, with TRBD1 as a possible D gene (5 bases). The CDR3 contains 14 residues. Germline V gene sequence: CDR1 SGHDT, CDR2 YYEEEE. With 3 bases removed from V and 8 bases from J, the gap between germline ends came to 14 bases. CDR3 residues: CASSWGFKGEKLFF. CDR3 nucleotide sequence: TGTGCCAGCAGCTGGGGTTTCAAGGGGGAAAAACTGTTTTTT.

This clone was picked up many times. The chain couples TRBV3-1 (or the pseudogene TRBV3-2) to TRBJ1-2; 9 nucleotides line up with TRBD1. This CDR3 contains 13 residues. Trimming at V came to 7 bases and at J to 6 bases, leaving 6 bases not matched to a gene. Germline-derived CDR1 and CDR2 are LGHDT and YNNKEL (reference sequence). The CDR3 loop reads CASTSGQGNGYTF. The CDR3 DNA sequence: TGTGCCAGCACCTCGGGACAGGGTAATGGCTACACCTTC.

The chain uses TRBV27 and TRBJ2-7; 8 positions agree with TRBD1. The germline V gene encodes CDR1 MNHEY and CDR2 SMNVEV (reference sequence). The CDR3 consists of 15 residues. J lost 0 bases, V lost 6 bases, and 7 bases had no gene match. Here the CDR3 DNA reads TGTGCCAGCAGCCCCCGGACAGGGATCTCCTACGAGCAGTACTTC. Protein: CASSPRTGISYEQYF.

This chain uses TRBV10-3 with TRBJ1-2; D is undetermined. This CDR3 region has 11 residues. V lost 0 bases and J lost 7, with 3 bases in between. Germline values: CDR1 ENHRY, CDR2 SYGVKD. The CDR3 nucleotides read TGTGCCATCAGTGAGTCCCGTGGCTACACCTTC. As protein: CAISESRGYTF.

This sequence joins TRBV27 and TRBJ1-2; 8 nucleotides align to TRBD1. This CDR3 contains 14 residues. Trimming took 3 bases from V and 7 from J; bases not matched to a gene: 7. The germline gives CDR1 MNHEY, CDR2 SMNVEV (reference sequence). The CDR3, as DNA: TGTGCCAGCAGTTTGTCAGGGGGCGGCGGTGGCTACACCTTC. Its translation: CASSLSGGGGGYTF.

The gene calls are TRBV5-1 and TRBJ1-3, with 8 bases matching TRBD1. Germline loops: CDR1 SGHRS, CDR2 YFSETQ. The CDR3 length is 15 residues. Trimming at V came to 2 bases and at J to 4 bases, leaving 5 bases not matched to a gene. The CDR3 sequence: CASSFSQGAGNTIYF. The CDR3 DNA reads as TGCGCCAGCAGCTTCAGCCAGGGGGCAGGAAACACCATATATTTT.

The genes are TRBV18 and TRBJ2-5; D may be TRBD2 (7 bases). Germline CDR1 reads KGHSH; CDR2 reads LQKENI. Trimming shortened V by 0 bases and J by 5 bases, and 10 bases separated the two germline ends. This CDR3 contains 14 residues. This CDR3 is CASSPPRGGETQYF. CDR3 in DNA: TGTGCCAGCTCACCACCGAGGGGGGGCGAGACCCAGTACTTC.

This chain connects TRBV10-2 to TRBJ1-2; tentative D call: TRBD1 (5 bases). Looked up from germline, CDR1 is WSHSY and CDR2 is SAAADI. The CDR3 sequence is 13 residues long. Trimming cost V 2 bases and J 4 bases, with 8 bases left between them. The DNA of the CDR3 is TGCGCCAGCAGTGAGAGGACACTCTATGGCTACACCTTC. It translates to CASSERTLYGYTF.

This CDR3 reads CASRKVAGGSYEQYF. CDR3 sequence (DNA): TGTGCCAGCAGAAAGGTAGCGGGGGGCTCCTACGAGCAGTACTTC. The genes are TRBV6-5 and TRBJ2-7; 10 positions agree with TRBD2. The CDR3 totals 15 residues. Trimming removed 6 bases from V and 0 bases from J; junction bases left unmatched: 5. CDR1 is MNHEY, CDR2 SVGAGI, per germline.

CDR3 in DNA: TGCGCCAGCAGCTTGGGGACAGGACGCTACAATGAGCAGTTCTTC. Its protein is CASSLGTGRYNEQFF. The chain joins TRBV5-1 to TRBJ2-1; 7 bases agree with TRBD1. CDR3 length: 15 amino acids. Germline CDR1 SGHRS, CDR2 YFSETQ. The J segment lost 3 bases and the V segment lost 0 bases, leaving 3 bases of the junction unmatched.

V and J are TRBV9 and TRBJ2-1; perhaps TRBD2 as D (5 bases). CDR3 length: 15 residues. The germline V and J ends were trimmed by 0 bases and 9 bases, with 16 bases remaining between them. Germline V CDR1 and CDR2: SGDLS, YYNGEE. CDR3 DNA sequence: TGTGCCAGCAGCGTAGCCCCACACCTAGCAGGTGAGCAGTTCTTC. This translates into CASSVAPHLAGEQFF.

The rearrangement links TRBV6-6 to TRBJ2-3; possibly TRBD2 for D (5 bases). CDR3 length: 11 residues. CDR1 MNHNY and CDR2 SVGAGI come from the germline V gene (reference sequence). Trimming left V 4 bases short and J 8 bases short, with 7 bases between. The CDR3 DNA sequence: TGTGCCAGCAGTTTGGCGGGTACGCAGTATTTT. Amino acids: CASSLAGTQYF.